This T cell receptor (beta chain) was captured by sequencing in a study of pediatric ulcerative colitis. The study, taken as a whole, reports: Blood samples from a couple of patients yielded substantially fewer templates and were excluded from blood-rectal overlap analysis. Rectal pinch biopsies may have included blood-derived T cells, especially in patients with overt colitis.

Trimming took 2 bases from V and 5 from J; bases not matched to a gene: 8. The CDR3 spans 18 residues. Looked up from germline, CDR1 is SGDLS and CDR2 is YYNGEE. Note on this clone: Its target is unknown.

TCRdb's table, derived via immunoSEQ multiplex PCR, lists solely in-frame clones and lacks some. Of 35,000 or so clones detected, 73% appear once; the ten largest clones hold about 0.71%. During colonoscopy, one to two rectal pinch biopsies were collected. Before the diagnostic colonoscopy, ulcerative colitis patients were free of immunosuppressive medication. The sequence was collected from a boy younger than 18 with moderate ulcerative colitis. Source material: gut tissue. V gene TRBV9 combines with J gene TRBJ2-2; 14 bases match TRBD2. The CDR3 loop reads CASSVGLAGGGKTGELFF. The CDR3 nucleotides are TGTGCCAGCAGCGTCGGACTAGCGGGAGGCGGTAAAACCGGGGAGCTGTTTTTT.